This T cell receptor beta chain is drawn from a study of T cell responses to AZD1222 COVID-19 vaccine. The wider study: Analyses pooled second doses at about 4 or about 12 weeks.

Points from the study as a whole: Dominant at 160-218 and 743-854, vaccine-associated CD4 TCRs also spanned spike. Donors were largely white British and mainly female; clonal diversity was possibly underestimated. Spike-specific TCR repertoires showed rising breadth and depth after two AZD1222 doses.

Assay used: immunoSEQ multiplex PCR; TCRdb lists only in-frame clones, some missing. The sample includes more than 150,000 clones, approximately 89% of them seen just once. This CDR3 spans 14 amino acids. Trimming took 6 bases from V and 0 from J, leaving 12 bases between them. Per the germline V gene, CDR1 is MNHEY and CDR2 is SVGAGI. As concerns this clone: The antigen is undetermined.

This chain uses TRBV6-5 with TRBJ2-7, with a possible D match to TRBD2 (6 bases). Sequencing used peripheral blood, obtained on day 0 of AZD1222 vaccination. The source of this sequence is an adult in good health. The CDR3 loop is CASSPLGGSYEQYF. The CDR3 DNA reads TGTGCCAGCAGCCCCCTCGGGGGCTCCTACGAGCAGTACTTC.